The sequence of this T cell receptor (beta chain) was determined in a study of T cells in Graves' hyperthyroidism and ophthalmopathy. Patients were aged 18 to 65, had disease duration under 2 months, and had newly diagnosed hyperthyroidism. Thyroid ultrasound, orbital computed tomography, clinical symptoms, and serum thyroxine and TRAb underpinned diagnoses. TCR beta CDR3 regions were amplified from RNA transcripts. Primed by the HTBI set, a first-round RT-PCR was run on the TCR CDR3. MiXCR was run by TCRdb on the multiplex PCR reads, yielding one entry per CDR3 protein. The top ten hold 26% of the sample, which has about 550,000 distinct CDR3 sequences, less than 25% seen once. Comments on this clonotype: The antigen is unknown.

Study results and caveats: In simple terms, a model built on 13 V-J features told ophthalmopathy apart from stable hyperthyroidism. Model predictions of ophthalmopathy came a median approximately 6 months before onset.

Per the germline V gene, CDR1 is MNHNS and CDR2 is SASEGT. Trimming pared 6 bases from V and 2 bases from J, leaving 10 bases between. The CDR3 loop spans 13 amino acids. The source of this sequence is a man between 18 and 35 years old with Graves' hyperthyroidism. The chain carries TRBV6-1 and TRBJ1-2; D uncertain. Sequences were obtained from blood. CDR3 coding DNA: TGTGCCAGCAGGAGTAGGGTGAACTATGGCTACACCTTC. Its translation: CASRSRVNYGYTF.